The rows below give T cell receptor beta chains drawn from one sample of a study of blood T cell repertoires in COVID-19. Sequencing was performed with immunoSEQ multiplex PCR; in TCRdb, only in-frame clones are kept and a portion is missing. Among a few hundred thousand clones listed, 89% were seen once. Sequencing was performed on PBMCs or T cells enriched from blood (not recorded which). All receptors derive from a woman aged 40 to 50 who had recovered from COVID-19. Each CDR3 is given with its conserved first and last residue. A D gene is named only where the DNA matches it firmly. The size of a clone is reported for some rows only, either as once, few or many, or as a class for expanded clones.

DNA,CDR3,size,V,J,D
TGTGCCATCAGACAGGGGGCTGAGGACACTGAAGCTTTCTTT,CAIRQGAEDTEAFF,-,TRBV10-3,TRBJ1-1,TRBD1
TGCGCCAGCAGCCCGGCCGGGTTGAATAATTCACCCCTCCACTTT,CASSPAGLNNSPLHF,-,TRBV5-1,TRBJ1-6,-
TGTGCCAGCAGCTCTAGCGGGAGGACCGGGGAGCTGTTTTTT,CASSSSGRTGELFF,-,TRBV7-3,TRBJ2-2,TRBD2
TGTGCCAGCTCAAGGGGACAGGGAGGCGAGCAGTACTTC,CASSRGQGGEQYF,few,TRBV18,TRBJ2-7,TRBD1
TGTGCCAGCAACCGACTAGCGGGAGAGGGGGAGCTGTTTTTT,CASNRLAGEGELFF,-,TRBV2,TRBJ2-2,TRBD2
TGTGCCAGCAGTCATCAAGAGACCCAGTACTTC,CASSHQETQYF,-,TRBV6-5,TRBJ2-5,-
TGCGCCAGCAGCCAAGAACTGATGGCGGGGGGGCATCGGTACGAGCAGTACTTC,CASSQELMAGGHRYEQYF,-,TRBV4-1,TRBJ2-7,TRBD2
TGCAGCGTTGCGGGATTGGGCTACGAGCAGTACTTC,CSVAGLGYEQYF,few,TRBV29-1,TRBJ2-7,-
TGTGCCAGCAGCACCCAGACAGGGGGCGCGAACACTGAAGCTTTCTTT,CASSTQTGGANTEAFF,-,TRBV11-1,TRBJ1-1,TRBD1
TGTGCCAGCAGCCCTACAGGGGTTAATGAAAAACTGTTTTTT,CASSPTGVNEKLFF,-,TRBV3-1/TRBV3-2,TRBJ1-4,TRBD1
TGTGCCAGCAGCCAAGAGCCAGGGTCGGCCAAAAACATTCAGTACTTC,CASSQEPGSAKNIQYF,once,TRBV4-2,TRBJ2-4,-
TGTGCCAGCAGCTTAAATGGACTGAGCTCCTACAATGAGCAGTTCTTC,CASSLNGLSSYNEQFF,-,TRBV7-3,TRBJ2-1,-
TGTGCCAGCAGTTTAAGAGGTGGGACAGGGGTCTACGAGCAGTACTTC,CASSLRGGTGVYEQYF,-,TRBV28,TRBJ2-7,TRBD1
TGTGCCACCAGTGCCGCGGACAAAAACATTCAGTACTTC,CATSAADKNIQYF,-,TRBV24-1,TRBJ2-4,-
TGTGCCTGGAGTCGGGACAGGGGGCGTATTACTGTCAATGAGCAGTTCTTC,CAWSRDRGRITVNEQFF,-,TRBV30,TRBJ2-1,TRBD1
-,CASSFGGVGRGSFCNEQFF,few,TRBV12-1,TRBJ2-1,-
TGTGCCAGCAGCTTGGGGGGACAGATTAATCAGCCCCAGCATTTT,CASSLGGQINQPQHF,-,TRBV7-2,TRBJ1-5,TRBD1
TGTGCCAGCAGCTTAAAGATGGGGGGAGTCAATGAAAAACTGTTTTTT,CASSLKMGGVNEKLFF,-,TRBV7-2,TRBJ1-4,-
TGTGCCAGCAGCTCCGGACAGGCTACCTACCAAGAGACCCAGTACTTC,CASSSGQATYQETQYF,once,TRBV11-2,TRBJ2-5,TRBD1
TGCAGCGTGCCAGGGGCAACTAATGAAAAACTGTTTTTT,CSVPGATNEKLFF,-,TRBV29-1,TRBJ1-4,-
TGTGCCAGCAGCCCAACTAGCGGGAGCTGGGGAGATACGCAGTATTTT,CASSPTSGSWGDTQYF,-,TRBV5-4,TRBJ2-3,TRBD2
TGTGCCAGCAGTGAAAGTTTCGGACAGGGCGTTGGCTACACCTTC,CASSESFGQGVGYTF,-,TRBV6-1,TRBJ1-2,TRBD1
TGTGCCAGCAGCTTTAACGGGGGGGCCGCAGATACGCAGTATTTT,CASSFNGGAADTQYF,-,TRBV7-2,TRBJ2-3,TRBD2
TGTGCCAGCAGACCCACAGGGGCCAACTATGGCTACACCTTC,CASRPTGANYGYTF,-,TRBV27,TRBJ1-2,TRBD1
TGTGCCAGCAGCAAAGATGCGGGGGCGGAAAGGGGGCCCCAGCATTTT,CASSKDAGAERGPQHF,-,TRBV21-1,TRBJ1-5,-
TGCGCCAGCGGCGGGGTGGCGTGTGGCTACACCTTC,CASGGVACGYTF,once,TRBV23-1,TRBJ1-2,-
TGTGCCAGCAGTCTGCGTGCACTAGCGAACTACGAGCAGTACTTC,CASSLRALANYEQYF,-,TRBV27,TRBJ2-7,TRBD2
TGTGCCAGCAGTTCACAGGGGGCGAGGGAGACCCAGTACTTC,CASSSQGARETQYF,-,TRBV28,TRBJ2-5,TRBD1
TGTGCCAGTAGTATGCAGGACAGGTCCACAGATACGCAGTATTTT,CASSMQDRSTDTQYF,-,TRBV19,TRBJ2-3,TRBD1